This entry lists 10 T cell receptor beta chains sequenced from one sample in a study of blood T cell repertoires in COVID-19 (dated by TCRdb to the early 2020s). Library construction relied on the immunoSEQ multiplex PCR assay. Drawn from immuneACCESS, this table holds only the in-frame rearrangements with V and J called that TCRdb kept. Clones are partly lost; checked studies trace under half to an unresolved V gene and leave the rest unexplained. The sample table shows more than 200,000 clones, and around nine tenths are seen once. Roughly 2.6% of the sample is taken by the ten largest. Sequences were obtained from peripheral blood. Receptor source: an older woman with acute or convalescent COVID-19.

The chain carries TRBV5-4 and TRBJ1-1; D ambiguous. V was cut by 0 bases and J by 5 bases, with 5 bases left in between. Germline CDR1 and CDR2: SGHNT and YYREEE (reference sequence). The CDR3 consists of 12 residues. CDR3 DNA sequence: TGTGCCAGCAGCTTGGAGACTACTGAAGCTTTCTTT. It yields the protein CASSLETTEAFF. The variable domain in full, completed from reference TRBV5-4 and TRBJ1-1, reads ETGVTQSPTHLIKTRGQQVTLRCSSQSGHNTVSWYQQALGQGPQFIFQYYREEENGRGNFPPRFSGLQFPNYSSELNVNALELDDSALYLCASSLETTEAFFGQGTRLTVV.

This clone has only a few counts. CDR3 loop: CAWNTGRVTYGYTF. Here the CDR3 DNA reads TGTGCCTGGAACACCGGCAGGGTAACCTATGGCTACACCTTC. This chain uses TRBV30 with TRBJ1-2, with D perhaps TRBD1 (5 bases). The V and J ends lost 4 bases and 4 bases respectively, with 16 bases between them. This CDR3 is 14 amino acids long. In germline, CDR1 is GTSNPN, CDR2 SVGIG (reference sequence).

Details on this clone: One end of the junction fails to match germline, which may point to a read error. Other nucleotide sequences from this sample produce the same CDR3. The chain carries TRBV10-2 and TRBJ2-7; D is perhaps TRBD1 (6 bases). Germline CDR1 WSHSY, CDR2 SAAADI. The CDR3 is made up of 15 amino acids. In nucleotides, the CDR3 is TGCGCCAGCAGTGGCCGACAGGCGCGCTCCTACGAGCAGTATTTC. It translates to CASSGRQARSYEQYF.

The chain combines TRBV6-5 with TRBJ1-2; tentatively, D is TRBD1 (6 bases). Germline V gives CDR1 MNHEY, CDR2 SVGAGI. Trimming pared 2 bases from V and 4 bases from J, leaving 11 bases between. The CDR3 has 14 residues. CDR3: CASSYRGAGYGYTF. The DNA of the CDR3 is TGTGCCAGCAGTTACCGGGGGGCTGGCTATGGCTACACCTTC.

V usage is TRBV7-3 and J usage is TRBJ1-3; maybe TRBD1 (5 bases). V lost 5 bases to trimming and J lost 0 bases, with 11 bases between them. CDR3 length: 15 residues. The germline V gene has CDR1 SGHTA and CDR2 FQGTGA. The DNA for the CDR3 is TGTGCCAGCAGCCTACAGGAGAGCTCTGGAAACACCATATATTTT. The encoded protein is CASSLQESSGNTIYF. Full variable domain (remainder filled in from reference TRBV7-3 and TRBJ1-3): GAGVSQTPSNKVTEKGKYVELRCDPISGHTALYWYRQSLGQGPEFLIYFQGTGAADDSGLPNDRFFAVRPEGSVSTLKIQRTERGDSAVYLCASSLQESSGNTIYFGEGSWLTVV.

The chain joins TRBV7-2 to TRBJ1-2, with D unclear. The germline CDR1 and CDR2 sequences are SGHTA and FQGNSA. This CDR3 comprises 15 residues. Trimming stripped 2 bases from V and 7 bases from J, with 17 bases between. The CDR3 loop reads CASSLWSEGSIGYTF. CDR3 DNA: TGTGCCAGCAGCTTATGGTCAGAAGGGAGCATTGGCTACACCTTC. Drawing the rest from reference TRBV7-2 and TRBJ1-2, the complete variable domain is GAGVSQSPSNKVTEKGKDVELRCDPISGHTALYWYRQSLGQGLEFLIYFQGNSAPDKSGLPSDRFSAERTGGSVSTLTIQRTQQEDSAVYLCASSLWSEGSIGYTFGSGTRLTVV.

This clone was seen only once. This CDR3 reads CASSLQNGEQYF. Written as DNA, the CDR3 is TGTGCCAGCAGTTTACAGAATGGCGAGCAGTACTTC. J is TRBJ2-7 and V is TRBV12-3 or TRBV12-4; unclear D gene. V was clipped by 2 bases and J by 6 bases, with 8 bases between them. The CDR3 sequence is 12 residues long.

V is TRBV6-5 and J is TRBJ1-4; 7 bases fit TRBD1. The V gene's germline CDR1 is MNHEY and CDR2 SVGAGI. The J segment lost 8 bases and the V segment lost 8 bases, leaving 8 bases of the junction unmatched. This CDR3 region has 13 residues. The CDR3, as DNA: TGTGCCAGCCGCACGGGACAGTCGGAAAAACTGTTTTTT. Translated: CASRTGQSEKLFF.

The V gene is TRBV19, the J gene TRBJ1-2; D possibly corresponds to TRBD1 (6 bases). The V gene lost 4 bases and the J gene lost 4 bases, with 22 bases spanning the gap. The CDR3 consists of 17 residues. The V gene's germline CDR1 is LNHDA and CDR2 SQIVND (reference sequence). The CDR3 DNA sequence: TGTGCCAGTAGTAACTTCCACCTTGGACAGAACATCTATGGCTACACCTTC. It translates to CASSNFHLGQNIYGYTF.

CDR3 sequence reads: CASSFDRGSAQPQHF. The CDR3 DNA is TGTGCCAGCAGTTTCGACAGGGGCTCCGCTCAGCCCCAGCATTTT. V is TRBV27 and J is TRBJ1-5, with 8 bases aligning to TRBD1. Trimming cost V 3 bases and J 6 bases; bases outside gene matches: 7. CDR3 size: 15 residues. Germline V gene sequence: CDR1 MNHEY, CDR2 SMNVEV (reference sequence).